This note documents a single T cell receptor beta chain sequence. As yet, its antigen is unknown. Naive CD8 cells were CD45RO-negative, positively selected for CCR7, excluding terminally differentiated effector memory CD45RA+ cells. Germline CDR1 is MGHRA and CDR2 is YSYEKL. J was trimmed by 2 bases and V by 2 bases; bases with no gene match: 5. CDR3 length: 15 amino acids. Here immunoSEQ multiplex PCR was the method, and the copy in TCRdb shows in-frame clones only, minus some. The table includes fewer than 850,000 clones, about 96% detected once. This specimen comes from a study of shared clonotypes between healthy human individuals. Findings of the study overall: Compared with memory subsets, naive subsets generally had larger estimated richness.

The V and J genes are TRBV4-1 and TRBJ2-5, with TRBD1 matching 7 bases. The sample comprised naive CD8+ T cells sorted from blood. This receptor was identified in a man aged 30 to 39 in good health. The CDR3 protein is CASSQQTGVQETQYF. CDR3 nucleotides: TGCGCCAGCAGCCAACAAACAGGGGTGCAAGAGACCCAGTACTTC.